The clone carrying this T cell receptor beta chain was seen many times. The sample belongs to a study of T-cell reconstitution after alpha-beta-depleted transplantation in children. This CDR3 is built from 12 residues. Trimming took off 3 bases at V and 4 bases at J, with 7 bases between the two ends. Per the germline V gene, CDR1 is ENHRY and CDR2 is SYGVKD. Preparation of the TCRbeta library used unique molecular identifiers. TCRdb re-called the PCR reads through MiXCR, storing one row per CDR3 protein. The sample holds around 360,000 distinct CDR3 sequences; under 13% are singletons and the top ten take 2.4%.

Sequenced material: PBMCs from the stem cell graft donor, taken from the stem cell graft. The receptor's source is a human donor who donated a stem cell graft to a child with acute lymphoblastic leukemia. The rearrangement links TRBV10-3 to TRBJ2-7, with D hard to call. DNA for the CDR3: TGTGCCATCAGTGATAACACGTACGAGCAGTACTTC. Its protein is CAISDNTYEQYF.